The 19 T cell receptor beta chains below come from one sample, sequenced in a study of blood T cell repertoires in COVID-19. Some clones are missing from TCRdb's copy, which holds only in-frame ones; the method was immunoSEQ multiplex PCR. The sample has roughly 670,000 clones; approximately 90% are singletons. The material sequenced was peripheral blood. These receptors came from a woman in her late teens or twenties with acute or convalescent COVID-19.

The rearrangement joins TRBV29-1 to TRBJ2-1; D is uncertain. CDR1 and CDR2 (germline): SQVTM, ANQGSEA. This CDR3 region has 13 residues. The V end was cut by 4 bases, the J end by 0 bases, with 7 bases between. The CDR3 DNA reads TGCAGCGTTGGAGGTTACTCCTACAATGAGCAGTTCTTC. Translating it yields CSVGGYSYNEQFF.

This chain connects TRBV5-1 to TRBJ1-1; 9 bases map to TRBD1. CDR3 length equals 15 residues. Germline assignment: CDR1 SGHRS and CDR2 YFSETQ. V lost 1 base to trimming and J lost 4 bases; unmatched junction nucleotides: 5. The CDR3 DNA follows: TGCGCCAGCAGCTTGTTCGGACAGGGGCTCACTGAAGCTTTCTTT. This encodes CASSLFGQGLTEAFF.

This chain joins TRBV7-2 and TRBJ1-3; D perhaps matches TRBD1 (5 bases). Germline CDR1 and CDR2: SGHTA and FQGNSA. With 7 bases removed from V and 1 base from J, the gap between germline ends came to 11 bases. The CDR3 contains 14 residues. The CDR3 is CASTLQASGNTIYF. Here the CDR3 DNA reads TGTGCCAGCACCCTACAGGCATCTGGAAACACCATATATTTT.

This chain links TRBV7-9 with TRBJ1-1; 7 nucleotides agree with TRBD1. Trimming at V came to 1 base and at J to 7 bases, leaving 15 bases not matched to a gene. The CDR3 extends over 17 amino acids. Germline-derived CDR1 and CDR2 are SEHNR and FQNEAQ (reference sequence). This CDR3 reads CASSLGAGGAGVYEAFF. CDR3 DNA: TGTGCCAGCAGCTTAGGGGCAGGGGGAGCTGGGGTTTATGAAGCTTTCTTT. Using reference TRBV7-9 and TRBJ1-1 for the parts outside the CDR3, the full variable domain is DTGVSQNPRHKITKRGQNVTFRCDPISEHNRLYWYRQTLGQGPEFLTYFQNEAQLEKSRLLSDRFSAERPKGSFSTLEIQRTEQGDSAMYLCASSLGAGGAGVYEAFFGQGTRLTVV.

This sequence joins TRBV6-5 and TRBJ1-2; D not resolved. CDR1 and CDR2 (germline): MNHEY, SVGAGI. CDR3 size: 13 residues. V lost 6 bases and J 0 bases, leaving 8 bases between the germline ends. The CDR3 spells CASSRETNYGYTF. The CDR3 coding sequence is TGTGCCAGCAGCCGGGAAACTAACTATGGCTACACCTTC.

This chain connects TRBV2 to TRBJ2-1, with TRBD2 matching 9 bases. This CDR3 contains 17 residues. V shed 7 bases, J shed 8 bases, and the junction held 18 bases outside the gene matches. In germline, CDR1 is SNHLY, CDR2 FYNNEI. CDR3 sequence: CASTRWWRGGPNDEQFF. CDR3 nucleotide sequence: TGTGCCAGCACCCGGTGGTGGCGGGGGGGCCCCAACGATGAGCAGTTCTTC.

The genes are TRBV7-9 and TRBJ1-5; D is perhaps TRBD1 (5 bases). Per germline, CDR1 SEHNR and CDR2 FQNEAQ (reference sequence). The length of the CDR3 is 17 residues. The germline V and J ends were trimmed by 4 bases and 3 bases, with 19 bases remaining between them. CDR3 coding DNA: TGTGCCAGCAGCTCGTACTTGGGGGGACGAACCAATCAGCCCCAGCATTTT. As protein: CASSSYLGGRTNQPQHF.

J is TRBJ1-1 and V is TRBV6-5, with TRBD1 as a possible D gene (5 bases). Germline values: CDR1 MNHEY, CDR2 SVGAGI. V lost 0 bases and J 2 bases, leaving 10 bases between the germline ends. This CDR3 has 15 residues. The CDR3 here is CASSYSIDRNTEAFF. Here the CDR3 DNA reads TGTGCCAGCAGTTACTCCATCGACAGAAACACTGAAGCTTTCTTT.

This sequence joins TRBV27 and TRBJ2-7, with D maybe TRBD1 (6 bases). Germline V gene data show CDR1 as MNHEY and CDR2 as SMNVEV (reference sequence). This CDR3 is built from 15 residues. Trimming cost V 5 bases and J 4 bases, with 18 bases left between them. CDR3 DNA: TGTGCCAGCAGTCCCGGGACACCTGCGTATTACGAGCAGTACTTC. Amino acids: CASSPGTPAYYEQYF.

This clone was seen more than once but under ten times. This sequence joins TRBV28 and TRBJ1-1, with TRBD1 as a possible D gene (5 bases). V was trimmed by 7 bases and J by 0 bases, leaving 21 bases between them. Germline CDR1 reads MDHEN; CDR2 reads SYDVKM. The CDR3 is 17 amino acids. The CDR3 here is CASNPRQGGLMNTEAFF. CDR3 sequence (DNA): TGTGCCAGCAATCCTAGGCAGGGAGGCCTCATGAACACTGAAGCTTTCTTT.

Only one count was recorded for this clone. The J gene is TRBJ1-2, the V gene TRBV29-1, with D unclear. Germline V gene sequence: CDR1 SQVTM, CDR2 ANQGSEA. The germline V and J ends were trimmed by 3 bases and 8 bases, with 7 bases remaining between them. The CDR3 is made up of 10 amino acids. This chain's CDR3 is CSVDGRGYTF. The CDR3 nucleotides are TGCAGCGTTGACGGCAGGGGCTACACCTTC. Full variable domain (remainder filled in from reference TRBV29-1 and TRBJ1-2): SAVISQKPSRDICQRGTSLTIQCQVDSQVTMMFWYRQQPGQSLTLIATANQGSEATYESGFVIDKFPISRPNLTFSTLTVSNMSPEDSSIYLCSVDGRGYTFGSGTRLTVV.

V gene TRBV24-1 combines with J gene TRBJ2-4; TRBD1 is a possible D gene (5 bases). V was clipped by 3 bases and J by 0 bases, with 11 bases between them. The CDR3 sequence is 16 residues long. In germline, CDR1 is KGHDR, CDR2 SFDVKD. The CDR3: CATSDDRSGAKNIQYF. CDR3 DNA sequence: TGTGCCACCAGTGATGACAGATCCGGAGCCAAAAACATTCAGTACTTC.

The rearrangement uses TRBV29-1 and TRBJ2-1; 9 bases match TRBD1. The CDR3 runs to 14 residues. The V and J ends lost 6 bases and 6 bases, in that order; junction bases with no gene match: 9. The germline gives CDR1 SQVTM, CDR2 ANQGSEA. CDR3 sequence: CSVAWGQGSNEQFF. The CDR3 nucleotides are TGCAGCGTGGCGTGGGGACAGGGAAGCAATGAGCAGTTCTTC.

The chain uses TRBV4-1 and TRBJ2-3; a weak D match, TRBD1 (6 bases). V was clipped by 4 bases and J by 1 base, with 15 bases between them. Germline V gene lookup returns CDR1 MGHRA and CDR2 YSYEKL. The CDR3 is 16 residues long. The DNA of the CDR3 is TGCGCCAGCAGCCCCCGGACAGAAGTACGCACAGATACGCAGTATTTT. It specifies CASSPRTEVRTDTQYF.

CDR3 residues: CASSDSSEPYGYTF. The CDR3 nucleotides are TGTGCCAGCAGTGACTCTTCAGAACCCTATGGCTACACCTTC. The genes are TRBV6-4 and TRBJ1-2; D unclear. The CDR3 has 14 amino acids. Germline CDR1 is MRHNA and CDR2 is SNTAGT. V was pared by 0 bases and J by 4 bases, with 9 bases between.

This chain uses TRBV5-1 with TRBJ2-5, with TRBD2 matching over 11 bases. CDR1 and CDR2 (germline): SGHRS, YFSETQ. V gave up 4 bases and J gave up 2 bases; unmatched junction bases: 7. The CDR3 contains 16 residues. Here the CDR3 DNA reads TGCGCCAGCAGCCCGGGTGCTAGCGGGGGGCAAGAGACCCAGTACTTC. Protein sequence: CASSPGASGGQETQYF.

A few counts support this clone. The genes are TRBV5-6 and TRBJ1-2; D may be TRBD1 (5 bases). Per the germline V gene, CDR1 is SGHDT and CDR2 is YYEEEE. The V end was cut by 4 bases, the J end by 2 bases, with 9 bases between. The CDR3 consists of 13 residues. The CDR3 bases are TGTGCCAGCAGCCAGGACACGAACTATGGCTACACCTTC. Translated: CASSQDTNYGYTF.

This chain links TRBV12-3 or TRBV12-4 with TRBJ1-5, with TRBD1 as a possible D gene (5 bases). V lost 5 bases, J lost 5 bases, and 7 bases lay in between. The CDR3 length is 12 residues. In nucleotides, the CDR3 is TGTGCCAGCAGTCTACAGGATCAGCCCCAGCATTTT. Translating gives CASSLQDQPQHF.

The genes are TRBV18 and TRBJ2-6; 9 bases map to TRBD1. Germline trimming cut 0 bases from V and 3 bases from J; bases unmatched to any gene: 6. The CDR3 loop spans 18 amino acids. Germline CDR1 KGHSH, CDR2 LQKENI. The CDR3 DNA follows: TGTGCCAGCTCACCACCGGGACAGGGAACGGTTGGGGCCAACGTCCTGACTTTC. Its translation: CASSPPGQGTVGANVLTF.